The 23 T cell receptor beta chains listed next were all sequenced from one sample in a study of shared clonotypes between healthy human individuals. Measured with immunoSEQ multiplex PCR; TCRdb has only the in-frame clones, and not every one. This table holds around 2,000,000 clones, roughly 94% found once. Positively selected for CCR7, the CD45RO-negative cells used as naive CD8 cells excluded terminally differentiated effector memory CD45RA+ cells. The source material was naive CD8+ T cells sorted from blood. The source of these receptors is a man younger than 30 in good health.

In its sample, this clone was seen once. This chain connects TRBV6-5 to TRBJ2-2, with TRBD1 matching over 7 bases. The CDR3 totals 15 residues. The V gene's germline CDR1 is MNHEY and CDR2 SVGAGI. V shed 8 bases and J 2 bases; nucleotides not matched to a gene: 8. CDR3 coding DNA: TGTGCCAGCGGGGTCGACAGGGTTAACACCGGGGAGCTGTTTTTT. As protein: CASGVDRVNTGELFF.

The chain employs TRBV10-1 and TRBJ2-4; D uncertain. Germline assignment: CDR1 WNHNN and CDR2 SYGVQD (reference sequence). This CDR3 has 15 amino acids. Deletions cut 4 bases from V and 2 bases from J, with 12 bases between. As DNA, the CDR3 is TGCGCCAGCAGTGCTTCGGTGGGGTCCAAAAACATTCAGTACTTC. Its translation: CASSASVGSKNIQYF.

The gene calls are TRBV7-8 and TRBJ2-3; TRBD2 matches 7 bases. The CDR3 has 16 amino acids. CDR1 and CDR2 (germline): SGHVS, FQNEAQ. V gave up 5 bases and J gave up 3 bases; unmatched junction bases: 11. CDR3 protein: CASSPLTSDLTDTQYF. The CDR3 bases are TGTGCCAGCAGCCCGCTCACTAGCGACCTAACAGATACGCAGTATTTT.

The gene calls are TRBV7-9 and TRBJ1-2, with 7 positions matching TRBD1. Per germline, CDR1 SEHNR and CDR2 FQNEAQ (reference sequence). V dropped 3 bases and J dropped 6; count of bases not matched to a gene: 7. The CDR3 is 14 amino acids. CDR3 amino acids: CASSFSEGANGYTF. In DNA, the CDR3 is TGTGCCAGCAGCTTTTCGGAGGGGGCGAATGGCTACACCTTC.

V is TRBV7-9 and J is TRBJ2-7; 12 positions agree with TRBD1. Trimming took 1 base from V and 6 from J; bases not matched to a gene: 7. The CDR3 is made up of 16 amino acids. Germline values: CDR1 SEHNR, CDR2 FQNEAQ (reference sequence). CDR3 nucleotides: TGTGCCAGCAGCTTAGGGTGGGGGACAGGGGGCGTCGAGCAGTACTTC. Translating it yields CASSLGWGTGGVEQYF.

This clone was seen only once. This chain joins TRBV5-1 and TRBJ1-1, with a possible D match to TRBD1 (5 bases). Germline CDR1 and CDR2: SGHRS and YFSETQ. The CDR3 extends over 14 amino acids. The V gene lost 4 bases and the J gene lost 2 bases, with 12 bases spanning the gap. Here the CDR3 reads CASSDSGTNTEAFF. The CDR3 region has the DNA TGCGCCAGCAGCGATTCCGGGACCAACACTGAAGCTTTCTTT.

Notes on this clone: The sample has other DNA sequences that encode this CDR3 too. The CDR3 DNA sequence: TGTGCCAGCAGCTTAGGAGACGCTGAAGCTTTCTTT. Residues: CASSLGDAEAFF. The chain carries TRBV7-9 and TRBJ1-1; D remains unclear. CDR3 length: 12 amino acids. V was pared by 1 base and J by 6 bases, with 6 bases between. CDR1 and CDR2 (germline): SEHNR, FQNEAQ (reference sequence).

This chain uses TRBV19 with TRBJ2-7; 8 bases agree with TRBD2. The CDR3 has 16 residues. V lost 7 bases and J lost 3; bases outside the gene matches: 14. Germline V CDR1 and CDR2: LNHDA, SQIVND (reference sequence). The CDR3, as DNA: TGTGCCAGTACCCCGAAGGGTCCGGGACTAGACTACGAGCAGTACTTC. Translation: CASTPKGPGLDYEQYF. The full variable domain, with the rest looked up from reference TRBV19 and TRBJ2-7, is DGGITQSPKYLFRKEGQNVTLSCEQNLNHDAMYWYRQDPGQGLRLIYYSQIVNDFQKGDIAEGYSVSREKKESFPLTVTSAQKNPTAFYLCASTPKGPGLDYEQYFGPGTRLTVT.

V and J are TRBV28 and TRBJ1-1; weak D call: TRBD1 (5 bases). Trimming stripped 0 bases from V and 3 bases from J, with 5 bases between. The length of the CDR3 is 13 residues. Germline CDR1 is MDHEN and CDR2 is SYDVKM. CDR3 region: CASSLWGDTEAFF. The CDR3 coding sequence is TGTGCCAGCAGTTTATGGGGGGACACTGAAGCTTTCTTT.

This chain joins TRBV19 and TRBJ2-1; 7 bases are shared with TRBD2. The CDR3 length is 16 residues. Per the germline V gene, CDR1 is LNHDA and CDR2 is SQIVND (reference sequence). V lost 3 bases, J lost 5 bases, and 10 bases stayed unmatched. The DNA for the CDR3 is TGTGCCAGTAGTATCGTCCTACTAGCGAGGGACAATGAGCAGTTCTTC. This sequence encodes CASSIVLLARDNEQFF.

In its sample, this clone was seen once. The rearrangement uses TRBV29-1 and TRBJ2-4; 10 bases match TRBD2. V dropped 2 bases and J dropped 0; count of bases not matched to a gene: 1. This CDR3 has 15 residues. Germline V CDR1 and CDR2: SQVTM, ANQGSEA. DNA for the CDR3: TGCAGCGTTGAACTAGCGGGGGTAGCCAAAAACATTCAGTACTTC. Its protein product is CSVELAGVAKNIQYF.

The gene calls are TRBV5-1 and TRBJ2-7; a weak D match, TRBD2 (5 bases). This CDR3 is 16 amino acids long. The V end lost 0 bases, the J end lost 0 bases, and 13 bases lay between the germline ends. Germline V gene sequence: CDR1 SGHRS, CDR2 YFSETQ. CDR3 amino acids: CASSLEIGESSYEQYF. The CDR3 nucleotides read TGCGCCAGCAGCTTGGAAATCGGGGAGAGCTCCTACGAGCAGTACTTC.

This sequence joins TRBV5-6 and TRBJ2-1; TRBD1 matches at 7 bases. Germline CDR1 is SGHDT and CDR2 is YYEEEE. The CDR3 loop spans 13 amino acids. J gave up 8 bases and V 3 bases, and 5 bases lay outside the gene matches. CDR3 DNA sequence: TGTGCCAGCAGCTGGGGACAGATCGATGAGCAGTTCTTC. It yields the protein CASSWGQIDEQFF.

The gene calls are TRBV27 and TRBJ1-1; 8 bases map to TRBD1. Per germline, CDR1 MNHEY and CDR2 SMNVEV (reference sequence). Losses at the gene ends were 6 bases for V and 6 bases for J; bases not matched to a gene: 6. The CDR3 length is 13 residues. DNA of the CDR3: TGTGCCAGCAGCCTTCAGGGGGCGTCTGAAGCTTTCTTT. This encodes CASSLQGASEAFF.

This clone was detected only once. The genes are TRBV30 and TRBJ1-1; unclear D gene. CDR1 is GTSNPN, CDR2 SVGIG, per germline (reference sequence). The CDR3 is 13 residues long. V dropped 1 base and J dropped 9 bases, with 15 bases sitting between them. In DNA form, the CDR3 reads TGTGCCTGGAGTGCGACGGACGGTTCTAAAGCTTTCTTT. It translates to CAWSATDGSKAFF.

A single count supports this clone. Additional DNA sequences in this sample encode the identical CDR3. The chain recombines TRBV6-5 with TRBJ1-1; no reliable D call. The germline gives CDR1 MNHEY, CDR2 SVGAGI. The CDR3 runs 14 residues. V was shortened by 4 bases and J by 1 base, with 10 bases between the two germline ends. CDR3 sequence reads: CASSLGRENTEAFF. The CDR3 coding sequence is TGTGCCAGCAGTTTGGGTAGGGAGAACACTGAAGCTTTCTTT.

The gene calls are TRBV29-1 and TRBJ2-1; TRBD2 matches 9 bases. V was clipped by 4 bases and J by 4 bases; unmatched bases: 5. The length of the CDR3 is 14 residues. Per germline, CDR1 SQVTM and CDR2 ANQGSEA. Here the CDR3 reads CSVVSSGDYNEQFF. As DNA, the CDR3 is TGCAGCGTTGTATCTAGCGGGGATTACAATGAGCAGTTCTTC.

The chain uses TRBV29-1 and TRBJ1-2, with 7 bases fitting TRBD1. The CDR3 length is 14 residues. Germline V gene data show CDR1 as SQVTM and CDR2 as ANQGSEA. The V gene end was trimmed by 0 bases and the J gene end by 4 bases; junction bases not matched to a gene: 5. The CDR3 sequence: CSVEDRGVSYGYTF. The CDR3 DNA is TGCAGCGTTGAAGACAGGGGGGTTAGCTATGGCTACACCTTC.

The V and J genes are TRBV5-6 and TRBJ2-7, with a possible D match to TRBD1 (5 bases). Germline V gene sequence: CDR1 SGHDT, CDR2 YYEEEE. The V end was cut by 0 bases, the J end by 0 bases, with 13 bases between. The CDR3 runs 16 residues. The CDR3 sequence: CASSLAPDTPSYEQYF. CDR3 bases: TGTGCCAGCAGCTTGGCCCCGGACACACCCTCCTACGAGCAGTACTTC.

The rearrangement joins TRBV2 to TRBJ2-3, with D possibly TRBD1 on 6 matching bases. The CDR3 is 14 amino acids. From germline, CDR1 is SNHLY and CDR2 FYNNEI. The V gene lost 1 base and the J gene lost 4 bases, with 9 bases spanning the gap. The CDR3 is CASSEDRVADTQYF. DNA of the CDR3: TGTGCCAGCAGTGAAGACAGGGTAGCAGATACGCAGTATTTT.

Details on this clone: Other DNA sequences in the sample encode the same CDR3. The CDR3 protein is CASSLGSSYNEQFF. In DNA, the CDR3 is TGTGCCAGCAGCTTAGGGAGTTCCTACAATGAGCAGTTCTTC. The chain has TRBV13 and TRBJ2-1; D is unresolved. CDR1 is PRHDT, CDR2 FYEKMQ, per germline (reference sequence). Trimming left V 0 bases short and J 1 base short, with 4 bases between. The CDR3 has 14 residues.

About this clone itself: Other DNA sequences in this specimen translate into the identical CDR3. The chain links TRBV7-9 to TRBJ2-7; D remains unclear. Germline V lookup: CDR1 SEHNR, CDR2 FQNEAQ (reference sequence). The ends were cut back, 1 base at V and 3 bases at J, with 7 bases in the middle. CDR3 size: 13 residues. CDR3 nucleotide sequence: TGTGCCAGCAGCTTAGGCGTCGGCTACGAGCAGTACTTC. As protein: CASSLGVGYEQYF.

The V gene is TRBV4-1, the J gene TRBJ1-3; the match to TRBD1 covers 7 bases. The CDR3 sequence is 16 residues long. CDR1 and CDR2 (germline): MGHRA, YSYEKL. Unmatched junction bases numbered 10, after V lost 5 bases and J lost 3 bases. The CDR3 loop is CASSSLRQGFGNTIYF. CDR3 DNA: TGCGCCAGCAGCTCACTGAGACAGGGATTTGGAAACACCATATATTTT.